A single sample is the source of the 14 T cell receptor beta chains below, sequenced in a study of beta chain features in type 1 diabetes. What was sequenced were expressed TCRB transcripts, since all of the isolated RNA had been reverse transcribed. Only in-frame clones appear in the TCRdb table, and some are missing; sequencing was by immunoSEQ multiplex PCR. The sample consists of about 40,000 clones, approximately 49% of them appearing once. The sequenced sample consisted of central memory CD4+ T cells from blood. Source of these receptors: a woman between 18 and 29 years old in good health.

V gene TRBV14 combines with J gene TRBJ1-4; the D is unclear. V dropped 6 bases and J dropped 2 bases, with 16 bases sitting between them. This CDR3 has 16 residues. The V gene's germline CDR1 is SGHDN and CDR2 FVKESK. CDR3 DNA: TGTGCCAGCAGACATACAACGCCCTCGACTAATGAAAAACTGTTTTTT. The encoded protein is CASRHTTPSTNEKLFF.

The rearrangement uses TRBV4-1 and TRBJ2-1, with unresolved D. Germline CDR1 MGHRA, CDR2 YSYEKL. The germline V and J ends were trimmed by 1 base and 0 bases, with 10 bases remaining between them. This CDR3 is 16 amino acids long. In nucleotides, the CDR3 is TGCGCCAGCAGCCAAGTTAACATGGTCTCCTACAATGAGCAGTTCTTC. Translation: CASSQVNMVSYNEQFF.

The rearrangement links TRBV27 to TRBJ2-6; 8 positions match TRBD2. This CDR3 comprises 17 residues. V trimming: 8 bases; J trimming: 3 bases; junction bases outside the gene matches: 12. The V gene's germline CDR1 is MNHEY and CDR2 SMNVEV (reference sequence). This CDR3 reads CASRNPLGGVGANVLTF. DNA for the CDR3: TGTGCCAGCCGCAACCCACTCGGGGGGGTTGGGGCCAACGTCCTGACTTTC.

This chain connects TRBV7-2 to TRBJ1-1; 7 bases map to TRBD1. V was clipped by 1 base and J by 0 bases; unmatched bases: 2. The CDR3 has 15 residues. In germline, CDR1 is SGHTA, CDR2 FQGNSA. The chain's CDR3 is CASSLVRGLNTEAFF. The DNA for the CDR3 is TGTGCCAGCAGCTTAGTAAGGGGGCTGAACACTGAAGCTTTCTTT.

The chain is built from TRBV5-1 and TRBJ1-2; 10 nucleotides line up with TRBD1. The CDR3 contains 16 residues. The trim removed 4 bases at V and 6 bases at J, leaving 12 bases unmatched. CDR1 and CDR2 (germline): SGHRS, YFSETQ. The CDR3 protein is CASSTGLRQGADGYTF. The DNA of the CDR3 is TGCGCCAGCAGCACCGGCTTGAGACAGGGGGCGGATGGCTACACCTTC.

The chain is built from TRBV25-1 and TRBJ2-7; a possible D gene is TRBD2 (6 bases). Looked up from germline, CDR1 is MGHDK and CDR2 is SYGVNS. This CDR3 contains 13 residues. V was shortened by 6 bases and J by 6 bases, with 15 bases between the two germline ends. The CDR3 coding sequence is TGTGCCAGCAGCCTAACGGGGGTCTCCGAGCAGTACTTC. Translation gives CASSLTGVSEQYF.

This chain links TRBV4-2 with TRBJ2-1; 8 bases align to TRBD2. There are 16 residues in the CDR3. V was pared by 0 bases and J by 10 bases, with 11 bases of the junction left unmatched. Germline CDR1 reads LGHNA; CDR2 reads YNFKEQ. The CDR3 region is CASSQDISGTSGEQFF. DNA of the CDR3: TGTGCCAGCAGCCAAGATATATCCGGGACTAGTGGGGAGCAGTTCTTC.

The V gene is TRBV7-9, the J gene TRBJ1-2; possibly TRBD1 for D (5 bases). V dropped 10 bases and J dropped 8 bases, with 26 bases sitting between them. Per germline, CDR1 SEHNR and CDR2 FQNEAQ (reference sequence). The CDR3 totals 15 residues. This chain's CDR3 is CATPLTLDSLNGYTF. CDR3 coding DNA: TGTGCCACCCCCCTTACGCTCGACAGCCTAAACGGCTACACCTTC.

The genes are TRBV5-1 and TRBJ2-3, with D possibly TRBD2 on 6 matching bases. From germline, CDR1 is SGHRS and CDR2 YFSETQ. V was pared by 0 bases and J by 0 bases, with 11 bases between. There are 16 residues in the CDR3. The CDR3 here is CASSLGVGTSTDTQYF. The CDR3 region has the DNA TGCGCCAGCAGCTTGGGAGTTGGGACTAGCACAGATACGCAGTATTTT.

CDR3 protein: CASSLGTSGIMDEQFF. CDR3 bases: TGTGCCAGCAGCCTAGGGACTAGCGGGATTATGGATGAGCAGTTCTTC. This sequence joins TRBV28 and TRBJ2-1, with 13 bases that match TRBD2. This CDR3 contains 16 residues. Germline assignment: CDR1 MDHEN and CDR2 SYDVKM. The ends lost 6 bases at V and 8 bases at J; junction bases unmatched: 10.

This chain links TRBV19 with TRBJ2-7; 9 nucleotides match TRBD1. Germline loops: CDR1 LNHDA, CDR2 SQIVND (reference sequence). This CDR3 spans 15 amino acids. With 4 bases clipped from V and 6 bases from J, the junction kept 10 bases outside the gene matches. Written as DNA, the CDR3 is TGTGCCAGTAGTAAAACCGGGACAGGGAGTAGCGAGCAGTACTTC. This translates into CASSKTGTGSSEQYF.

This clone was counted a few times. The chain recombines TRBV6-1 with TRBJ2-2, with 9 nucleotides matching TRBD1. CDR1 is MNHNS and CDR2 is SASEGT in the germline V gene. Trimming at V came to 4 bases and at J to 4 bases, leaving 7 bases not matched to a gene. This CDR3 is built from 16 residues. For the CDR3, the DNA is TGTGCCAGCAGTGTTCACAGGGGGCATGGCACCGGGGAGCTGTTTTTT. It yields the protein CASSVHRGHGTGELFF.

V is TRBV2 and J is TRBJ2-7; tentatively, D is TRBD2 (6 bases). The germline CDR1 and CDR2 sequences are SNHLY and FYNNEI. V was pared by 4 bases and J by 4 bases, with 11 bases between. The length of the CDR3 is 13 residues. This CDR3 reads CASSGGEEYEQYF. CDR3 in DNA: TGTGCCAGCAGTGGAGGGGAGGAGTACGAGCAGTACTTC.

The chain is built from TRBV29-1 and TRBJ2-7; possibly TRBD2 for D (6 bases). The germline V gene has CDR1 SQVTM and CDR2 ANQGSEA. Between the trimmed V and J ends, which lost 6 bases and 6 bases, there was a span of 24 bases. CDR3 length: 15 amino acids. CDR3 in amino acids: CSVGVPAGLGGEQYF. CDR3 DNA: TGCAGCGTGGGAGTTCCCGCGGGGCTTGGGGGCGAGCAGTACTTC.